A single sample gave rise to the 15 T cell receptor beta chains below, sequenced in a study of vaccination effects on CD4 cells after COVID-19. Before any sequencing was done, the ViraFEST assay used viral peptide pools to expand antigen-specific CD4+ T cells. Culturing for 10 to 11 days preceded CD4+ T cell isolation. The participants, recipients of two vaccine doses, got either BNT162b2 or mRNA-1273. Sequencing used immunoSEQ multiplex PCR; TCRdb keeps in-frame clones, though not all of them. Among approximately 26,000 clones, roughly 85% were seen once, and the ten largest hold 6.5%. These receptors lack a known antigen. The material sequenced was CD4+ T cells from PBMCs cultured with SARS-CoV-2 spike peptides, taken after COVID-19 vaccination. These receptors originate from a human donor who received a COVID-19 vaccine. Some clones in this sample may be carry-over from other donors' samples.

This rearrangement joins TRBV5-1 to TRBJ2-3, with D hard to call. In germline, CDR1 is SGHRS, CDR2 YFSETQ. V was trimmed by 4 bases and J by 0 bases, leaving 9 bases between them. The CDR3 spans 14 residues. The chain's CDR3 is CASSVVESTDTQYF. CDR3 bases: TGCGCCAGCAGCGTCGTAGAAAGCACAGATACGCAGTATTTT.

This sequence joins TRBV11-2 and TRBJ2-6; possible D gene TRBD1, 5 bases. From germline, CDR1 is SGHAT and CDR2 FQNNGV. The V gene lost 5 bases and the J gene lost 0 bases, with 8 bases spanning the gap. The CDR3 has 15 residues. The chain's CDR3 is CASSRTNSGANVLTF. The CDR3 nucleotides read TGTGCCAGCAGCAGGACAAACTCTGGGGCCAACGTCCTGACTTTC.

V and J are TRBV6-6 and TRBJ2-1; 10 positions match TRBD2. This CDR3 region has 16 residues. Germline V gene sequence: CDR1 MNHNY, CDR2 SVGAGI (reference sequence). Trimming removed 6 bases from V and 6 bases from J; junction bases left unmatched: 11. For the CDR3, the DNA is TGTGCCAGCAGAGGCCAGCGGGGGGGATCCGGCAATGAGCAGTTCTTC. Protein: CASRGQRGGSGNEQFF.

The rearrangement uses TRBV30 and TRBJ1-5, with a weak D call TRBD1 (6 bases). Germline CDR1 is GTSNPN and CDR2 is SVGIG (reference sequence). The CDR3 length is 15 residues. Trimming pared 5 bases from V and 0 bases from J, leaving 14 bases between. CDR3 coding DNA: TGTGCCTGGGCGGCAGGGGATGTTAGCAATCAGCCCCAGCATTTT. Its translation is CAWAAGDVSNQPQHF.

This chain joins TRBV4-1 and TRBJ1-4; D is perhaps TRBD1 (5 bases). The CDR3 runs 15 residues. Germline V CDR1 and CDR2: MGHRA, YSYEKL. V dropped 4 bases and J dropped 0 bases, with 9 bases sitting between them. CDR3 sequence reads: CASSRPGSTNEKLFF. For the CDR3, the DNA is TGCGCCAGCAGCCGGCCAGGGTCAACTAATGAAAAACTGTTTTTT.

This clone was seen only once. The rearrangement uses TRBV5-6 and TRBJ2-2, with TRBD1 matching over 9 bases. CDR3 length: 15 amino acids. J gave up 4 bases and V 4 bases, and 5 bases lay outside the gene matches. Germline lookup yields CDR1 SGHDT and CDR2 YYEEEE. The CDR3 spells CASSGRDRATGELFF. Here the CDR3 DNA reads TGTGCCAGCAGCGGCCGGGACAGGGCCACCGGGGAGCTGTTTTTT.

The chain carries TRBV7-2 and TRBJ1-1; D unresolved. Trimming stripped 1 base from V and 1 base from J, with 4 bases between. Germline CDR1 and CDR2: SGHTA and FQGNSA. The CDR3 consists of 13 residues. The CDR3 DNA sequence: TGTGCCAGCAGCTTAGAACGGAACACTGAAGCTTTCTTT. Its translation is CASSLERNTEAFF.

This clone was seen only once. This chain uses TRBV10-3 with TRBJ2-5; the D gene is possibly TRBD1 (6 bases). Germline CDR1 is ENHRY and CDR2 is SYGVKD. The CDR3 length is 14 residues. V was cut by 6 bases and J by 2 bases, with 13 bases left in between. CDR3 nucleotide sequence: TGTGCCATCAGGGGACAAACAGGGCAAGAGACCCAGTACTTC. As protein: CAIRGQTGQETQYF.

The chain recombines TRBV6-6 with TRBJ1-1; no firm D call. CDR1 and CDR2 (germline): MNHNY, SVGAGI (reference sequence). V was trimmed by 4 bases and J by 7 bases, leaving 13 bases between them. The length of the CDR3 is 13 residues. The CDR3 loop is CASSWAYSYEAFF. CDR3 nucleotides: TGTGCCAGCAGTTGGGCGTATAGTTATGAAGCTTTCTTT.

The rearrangement uses TRBV2 and TRBJ2-5, with TRBD1 identical over 9 bases. The trim removed 6 bases at V and 5 bases at J, leaving 7 bases unmatched. Germline V gives CDR1 SNHLY, CDR2 FYNNEI. CDR3 length equals 14 residues. CDR3 DNA sequence: TGTGCCAGCAGCGATACAGGGGGCGGGGAGACCCAGTACTTC. As protein: CASSDTGGGETQYF.

The chain uses TRBV6-1 and TRBJ1-1, with 7 bases fitting TRBD1. The V gene end was trimmed by 5 bases and the J gene end by 7 bases; junction bases not matched to a gene: 4. The CDR3 length is 12 residues. The germline V gene encodes CDR1 MNHNS and CDR2 SASEGT. CDR3 region: CASSPRDSEAFF. Here the CDR3 DNA reads TGTGCCAGCAGTCCTAGGGACAGTGAAGCTTTCTTT.

The gene calls are TRBV7-3 and TRBJ1-2; the D is unclear. CDR1 and CDR2 (germline): SGHTA, FQGTGA. Between the trimmed V and J ends, which lost 2 bases and 8 bases, there was a span of 18 bases. The CDR3 is 15 residues long. This chain's CDR3 is CASSLQPGSVSGYTF. The CDR3 bases are TGTGCCAGCAGCTTACAACCCGGGTCGGTGTCGGGCTACACCTTC.

The chain employs TRBV28 and TRBJ2-7; D might be TRBD1 (6 bases). CDR1 and CDR2 (germline): MDHEN, SYDVKM. The CDR3 totals 16 residues. Trimming removed 6 bases from V and 2 bases from J, with 20 bases in between. The CDR3 DNA reads TGTGCCAGCAGCTCCTCTTTGGGGGCGAAGACCTACGAGCAGTACGTC. Translated, it gives CASSSSLGAKTYEQYV.

This chain uses TRBV5-1 with TRBJ1-4; 11 bases agree with TRBD1. There are 15 residues in the CDR3. Unmatched junction bases numbered 5, after V lost 3 bases and J lost 7 bases. Germline V lookup: CDR1 SGHRS, CDR2 YFSETQ. CDR3 in amino acids: CASSSTGTGGEKLFF. DNA of the CDR3: TGCGCCAGCAGCTCCACCGGGACAGGGGGTGAAAAACTGTTTTTT.

The chain employs TRBV6-5 and TRBJ1-1; TRBD1 matches 7 bases. Trimming took 5 bases from V and 1 from J; bases not matched to a gene: 7. The CDR3 is 15 residues long. From germline, CDR1 is MNHEY and CDR2 SVGAGI. In DNA form, the CDR3 reads TGTGCCAGCAGTATCTCCGGGACAGAGAACACTGAAGCTTTCTTT. The encoded protein is CASSISGTENTEAFF.